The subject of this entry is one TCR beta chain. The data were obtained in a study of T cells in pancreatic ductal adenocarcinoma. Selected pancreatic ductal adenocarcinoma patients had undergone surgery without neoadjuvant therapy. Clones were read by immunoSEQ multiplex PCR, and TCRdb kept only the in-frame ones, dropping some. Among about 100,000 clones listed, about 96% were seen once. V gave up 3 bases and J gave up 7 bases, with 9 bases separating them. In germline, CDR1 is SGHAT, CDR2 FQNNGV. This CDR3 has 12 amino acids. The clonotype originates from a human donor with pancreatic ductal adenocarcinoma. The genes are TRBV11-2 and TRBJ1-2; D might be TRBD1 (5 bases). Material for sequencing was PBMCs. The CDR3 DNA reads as TGTGCCAGCAGCTTCGGGGGAGGTGGCTACACCTTC. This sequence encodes CASSFGGGGYTF.